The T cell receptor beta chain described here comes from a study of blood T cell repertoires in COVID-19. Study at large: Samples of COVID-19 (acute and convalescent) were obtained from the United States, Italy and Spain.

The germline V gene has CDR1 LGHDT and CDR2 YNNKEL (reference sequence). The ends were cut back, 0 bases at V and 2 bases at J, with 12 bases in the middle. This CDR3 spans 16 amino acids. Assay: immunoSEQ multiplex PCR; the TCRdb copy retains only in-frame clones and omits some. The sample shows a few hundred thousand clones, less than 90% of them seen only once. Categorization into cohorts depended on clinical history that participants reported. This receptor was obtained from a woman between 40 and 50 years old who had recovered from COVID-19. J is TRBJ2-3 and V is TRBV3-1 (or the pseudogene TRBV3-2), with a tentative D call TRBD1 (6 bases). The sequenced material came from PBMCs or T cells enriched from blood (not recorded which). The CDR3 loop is CASSQDDRLVTDTQYF. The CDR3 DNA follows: TGTGCCAGCAGCCAAGATGACAGGCTAGTCACAGATACGCAGTATTTT.